A selection of T cell receptor beta chains follows, all from one sample in a study of CD8 T cells in Susac syndrome. TCRdb redid the calling of the immunoSEQ multiplex PCR reads with MiXCR, one entry per CDR3 protein. The table shows under 200,000 distinct CDR3 sequences, with more than 85% occurring only once. Sequencing was carried out using CD4+ T cells from PBMCs. The receptors were sampled from a human donor with Susac syndrome. CDR3s include the opening cysteine and the closing phenylalanine or tryptophan. Each record gives: J gene, clone size, V gene, D gene, CDR3 protein, CDR3 DNA. A D gene is named only where the DNA matches it firmly. Clone size is given for some rows only: seen once, a few or many times, or a class if the clone is expanded.

TRBJ2-4,NA,TRBV20-1,NA,CSARDHQGWENIQYF,TGCAGTGCTAGAGATCACCAGGGGTGGGAAAACATTCAGTACTTC
TRBJ1-5,NA,TRBV10-3,NA,CAIRADSRNQPQHF,TGTGCCATCAGGGCGGACAGCCGCAATCAGCCCCAGCATTTT
TRBJ2-5,NA,TRBV3-1,TRBD1,CASKDSGTGTTQYF,TGTGCCAGCAAGGATTCCGGGACAGGGACGACCCAGTACTTC
TRBJ1-1,NA,TRBV10-3,TRBD1,CAASQGVGTEAFF,TGTGCCGCTTCTCAGGGGGTTGGAACTGAAGCTTTCTTT
TRBJ2-1,NA,TRBV19,NA,CASSIVSSYEQFF,TGTGCCAGTAGTATAGTAAGTAGTTATGAGCAGTTCTTC
TRBJ2-7,NA,TRBV20-1,TRBD1,CSAFSGTGDHHYEQYF,TGCAGTGCCTTCTCCGGGACAGGGGACCATCACTACGAGCAGTACTTC
TRBJ2-2,few,TRBV6-5,TRBD1,CASSWTGGGTGELFF,TGTGCCAGCAGTTGGACAGGGGGAGGCACCGGGGAGCTGTTTTTT
TRBJ1-5,NA,TRBV27,NA,CASSLRGYQPQHF,TGTGCCAGCAGTTTACGGGGATATCAGCCCCAGCATTTT
TRBJ1-2,NA,TRBV28,NA,CASTLAQGNYGYTF,TGTGCCAGCACCCTAGCACAGGGCAACTATGGCTACACCTTC
TRBJ1-2,once,TRBV5-1,TRBD1,CASSPTPRDSFTF,TGCGCCAGCAGCCCTACCCCCAGGGACAGCTTCACCTTC
TRBJ2-7,NA,TRBV3-1,TRBD1,CASSRGQGGEQYF,TGTGCCAGCAGTAGAGGACAGGGAGGCGAGCAGTACTTC
TRBJ1-1,NA,TRBV6-1,NA,CASSEAGTDTEAFF,TGTGCCAGCAGTGAAGCCGGGACGGATACTGAAGCTTTCTTT
TRBJ1-2,few,TRBV11-2,NA,CASSLVLFYGYTF,TGTGCCAGCAGCTTAGTTCTCTTCTATGGCTACACCTTC
TRBJ2-3,NA,TRBV20-1,TRBD2,CSAISGTTTFYTQYF,TGCAGTGCTATTTCCGGGACTACCACATTCTATACGCAGTATTTT
TRBJ2-3,NA,TRBV7-3,NA,CASSLRAGSTDTQYF,TGTGCCAGCAGCTTAAGGGCAGGGAGCACAGATACGCAGTATTTT
TRBJ2-4,NA,TRBV19,NA,CASSSGDIQYF,TGTGCCAGTAGTAGCGGTGACATTCAGTACTTC
TRBJ2-3,NA,TRBV20-1,TRBD2,CSADGWAGDSNTQYF,TGCAGTGCTGACGGTTGGGCGGGAGATTCTAATACGCAGTATTTT
TRBJ1-3,NA,TRBV5-6,NA,CASSLAAAIGNTIYF,TGTGCCAGCAGCTTGGCGGCAGCGATTGGAAACACCATATATTTT
TRBJ2-7,NA,TRBV28,NA,CASSILDGEKYF,TGTGCCAGCAGCATTCTAGACGGCGAAAAGTACTTC
TRBJ1-6,NA,TRBV20-1,TRBD1,CSARDRGFSPLHF,TGCAGTGCGAGGGACAGGGGGTTTTCACCCCTCCACTTT
TRBJ2-3,NA,TRBV7-8,NA,CASGPTGSGADTQYF,TGTGCCAGCGGTCCTACAGGGTCGGGGGCAGATACGCAGTATTTT
TRBJ1-4,NA,TRBV5-1,NA,CASSLGQTPVSPTNEKLFF,TGCGCCAGCAGCTTGGGCCAGACCCCCGTTTCCCCAACTAATGAAAAACTGTTTTTT
TRBJ2-1,NA,TRBV28,NA,CASTRNRNEQFF,TGTGCCAGCACCAGAAATCGCAATGAGCAGTTCTTC
TRBJ1-1,NA,TRBV5-4,NA,CASTNGALRTEAFF,TGTGCCAGCACCAACGGGGCCCTGCGCACTGAAGCTTTCTTT
TRBJ2-3,few,TRBV20-1,NA,CSARGGDSTDTQYF,TGCAGTGCTAGAGGGGGAGATAGCACAGATACGCAGTATTTT
TRBJ2-7,NA,TRBV19,NA,CASSQTGNYEQYF,TGTGCCAGTAGCCAAACAGGGAACTACGAGCAGTACTTC
TRBJ1-4,NA,TRBV6-6,NA,CASTNGGREKLFF,TGTGCCAGCACCAACGGGGGCCGAGAGAAACTGTTTTTT
TRBJ1-2,NA,TRBV28,NA,CASSLFADYYGYTF,TGTGCCAGCAGTTTGTTTGCAGACTACTATGGCTACACCTTC
TRBJ2-7,NA,TRBV7-9,NA,CASSLGQGLSEQYF,TGTGCCAGCAGCTTAGGTCAGGGGCTGAGCGAGCAGTACTTC
TRBJ1-1,NA,TRBV18,NA,CASSPRQGHGTEAFF,TGTGCCAGCTCACCACGCCAGGGCCACGGAACTGAAGCTTTCTTT
TRBJ2-4,NA,TRBV12-5,NA,CASGLIKDIQYF,TGTGCTAGTGGTTTGATAAAGGACATTCAGTACTTC
TRBJ2-3,few,TRBV29-1,TRBD2,CSVELSGRTDTQYF,TGCAGCGTGGAACTTAGCGGGAGGACAGATACGCAGTATTTT
TRBJ2-5,NA,TRBV7-6,NA,CASSYNPGHQETQYF,TGTGCCAGCAGCTACAACCCCGGGCACCAAGAGACCCAGTACTTC
TRBJ1-4,NA,TRBV18,NA,CASSPYSRTEVGEKLFF,TGTGCCAGCTCACCATACAGCCGGACAGAAGTGGGAGAAAAACTGTTTTTT
TRBJ1-6,NA,TRBV9,TRBD1,CASSFRGRYNSPLHF,TGTGCCAGCAGTTTTAGGGGGCGTTATAATTCACCCCTCCACTTT
TRBJ2-2,NA,TRBV5-8,NA,CASSLSPTGELFF,TGTGCCAGCAGCTTGAGTCCCACCGGGGAGCTGTTTTTT
TRBJ2-2,NA,TRBV2,TRBD2,CASRRTTGGTNTGELFF,TGTGCCAGCAGACGCACTACCGGGGGGACGAACACCGGGGAGCTGTTTTTT
TRBJ1-5,NA,TRBV29-1,NA,CSVGGAGNQPQHF,TGCAGCGTTGGGGGGGCTGGCAATCAGCCCCAGCATTTT
TRBJ1-1,NA,TRBV12-3/TRBV12-4,NA,CASTKNRGDGDTEAFF,TGTGCCAGCACCAAAAACCGAGGGGATGGAGACACTGAAGCTTTCTTT
TRBJ1-5,NA,TRBV25-1,NA,CASKQAGDNQPQHF,TGTGCCAGCAAACAGGCAGGGGACAATCAGCCCCAGCATTTT
TRBJ2-1,NA,TRBV20-1,NA,CSALAFSYNEQFF,TGCAGTGCTCTAGCGTTCTCCTACAATGAGCAGTTCTTC
TRBJ2-3,NA,TRBV20-1,TRBD2,CSAPGTSALGTDTQYF,TGCAGTGCTCCCGGGACTAGCGCCTTGGGCACAGATACGCAGTATTTT
TRBJ2-7,NA,TRBV27,NA,CASSPLGDEQYF,TGTGCCAGCAGTCCGCTGGGGGACGAGCAGTACTTC
TRBJ2-1,NA,TRBV12-3/TRBV12-4,TRBD2,CASSRSGTAYNEQFF,TGTGCCAGCAGCAGAAGCGGGACGGCCTACAATGAGCAGTTCTTC
TRBJ1-5,NA,TRBV7-8,NA,CASSLAAGAYSNQPQHF,TGTGCCAGCAGCTTAGCAGCAGGGGCCTATAGCAATCAGCCCCAGCATTTT
TRBJ1-6,NA,TRBV9,TRBD1,CASSAETGSKTPLHF,TGTGCCAGCAGCGCCGAGACAGGGAGTAAGACACCCCTCCACTTT
TRBJ1-1,few,TRBV27,NA,CASSLRGLGTEAFF,TGTGCCAGCAGTTTACGGGGGCTGGGCACTGAAGCTTTCTTT
TRBJ1-3,NA,TRBV7-9,TRBD1,CASSLPGQGGNTIYF,TGTGCCAGCAGTTTACCCGGACAGGGTGGAAACACCATATATTTT
TRBJ2-1,NA,TRBV20-1,NA,CSALLGTSGTRVYNEQFF,TGCAGTGCTTTATTGGGAACTTCCGGGACTCGGGTTTACAATGAGCAGTTCTTC
TRBJ1-5,NA,TRBV30,NA,CAWSWGNGRGQPQHF,TGTGCCTGGAGTTGGGGAAACGGGAGGGGACAGCCCCAGCATTTT
TRBJ2-1,once,TRBV28,NA,CASQSEEPYNEQFF,TGTGCCAGCCAATCGGAGGAACCCTACAATGAGCAGTTCTTC
TRBJ2-7,NA,TRBV7-9,TRBD1,CASSLPGQGYHEQYF,TGTGCCAGCAGTTTACCGGGACAGGGGTACCACGAGCAGTACTTC
TRBJ2-7,NA,TRBV20-1,NA,CSASQGGGQYF,TGCAGTGCTTCACAGGGAGGAGGGCAGTACTTC
TRBJ1-1,NA,TRBV9,NA,CASSVGQIMNTEAFF,TGTGCCAGCAGCGTAGGACAGATCATGAACACTGAAGCTTTCTTT
TRBJ2-5,NA,TRBV12-3/TRBV12-4,TRBD2,CASSFRSGGPTMETQYF,TGTGCCAGCAGTTTTCGTAGCGGGGGCCCGACGATGGAGACCCAGTACTTC
TRBJ1-1,NA,TRBV20-1,NA,CSARAGQYNTEAFF,TGCAGTGCTAGGGCCGGACAGTATAACACTGAAGCTTTCTTT
TRBJ1-2,NA,TRBV7-2,NA,CASSPGTAYGYTF,TGTGCCAGCAGCCCTGGGACCGCCTATGGCTACACCTTC
TRBJ2-2,NA,TRBV10-1,NA,CASSEWQGPNTGELFF,TGCGCCAGCAGTGAGTGGCAGGGGCCGAACACCGGGGAGCTGTTTTTT
TRBJ2-1,NA,TRBV11-2,TRBD2,CASSLLTSGAYNEQFF,TGTGCCAGCAGCTTGCTGACTAGCGGGGCCTACAATGAGCAGTTCTTC